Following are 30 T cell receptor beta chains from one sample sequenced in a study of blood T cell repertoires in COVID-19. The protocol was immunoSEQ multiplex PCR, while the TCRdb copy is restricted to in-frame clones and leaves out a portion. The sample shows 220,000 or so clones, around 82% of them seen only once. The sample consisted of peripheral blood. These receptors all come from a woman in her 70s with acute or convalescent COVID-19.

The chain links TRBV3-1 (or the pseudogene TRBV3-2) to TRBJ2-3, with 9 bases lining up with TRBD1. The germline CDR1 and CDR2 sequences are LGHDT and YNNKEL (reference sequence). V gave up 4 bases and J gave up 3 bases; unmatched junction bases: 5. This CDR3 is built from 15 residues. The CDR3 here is CASSPRTGETDTQYF. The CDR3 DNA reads TGTGCCAGCAGCCCGAGGACAGGGGAGACAGATACGCAGTATTTT.

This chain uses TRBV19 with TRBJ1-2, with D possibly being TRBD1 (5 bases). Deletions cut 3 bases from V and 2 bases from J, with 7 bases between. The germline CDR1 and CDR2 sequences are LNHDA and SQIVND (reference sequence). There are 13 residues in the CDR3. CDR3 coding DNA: TGTGCCAGTAGTATGGCAGGGAACTATGGCTACACCTTC. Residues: CASSMAGNYGYTF. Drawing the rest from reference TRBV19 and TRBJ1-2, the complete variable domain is DGGITQSPKYLFRKEGQNVTLSCEQNLNHDAMYWYRQDPGQGLRLIYYSQIVNDFQKGDIAEGYSVSREKKESFPLTVTSAQKNPTAFYLCASSMAGNYGYTFGSGTRLTVV.

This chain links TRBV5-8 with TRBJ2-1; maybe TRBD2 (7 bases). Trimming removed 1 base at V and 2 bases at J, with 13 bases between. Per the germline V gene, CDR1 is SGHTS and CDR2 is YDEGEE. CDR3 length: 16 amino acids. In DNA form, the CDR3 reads TGTGCCAGCAGCTTGAAGGGGGGGACTCCCTACAATGAGCAGTTCTTC. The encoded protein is CASSLKGGTPYNEQFF.

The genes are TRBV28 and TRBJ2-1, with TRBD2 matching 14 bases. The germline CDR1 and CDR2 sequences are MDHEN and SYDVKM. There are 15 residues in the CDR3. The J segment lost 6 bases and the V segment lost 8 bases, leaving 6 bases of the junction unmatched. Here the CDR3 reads CASYGTSGRGNEQFF. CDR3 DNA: TGTGCCAGCTACGGGACTAGCGGGAGAGGCAATGAGCAGTTCTTC.

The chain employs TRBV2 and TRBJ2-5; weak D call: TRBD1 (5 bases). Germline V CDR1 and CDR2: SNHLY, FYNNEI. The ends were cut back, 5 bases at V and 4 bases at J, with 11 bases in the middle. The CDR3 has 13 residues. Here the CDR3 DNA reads TGTGCCAGCAGTTGGACAACCCGAGAGACCCAGTACTTC. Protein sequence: CASSWTTRETQYF.

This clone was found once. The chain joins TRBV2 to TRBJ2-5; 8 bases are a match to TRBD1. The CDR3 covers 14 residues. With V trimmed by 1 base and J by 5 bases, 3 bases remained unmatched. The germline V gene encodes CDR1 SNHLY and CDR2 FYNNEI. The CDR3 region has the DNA TGTGCCAGCAGTGAAGACAGGGGGTGGGAGACCCAGTACTTC. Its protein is CASSEDRGWETQYF.

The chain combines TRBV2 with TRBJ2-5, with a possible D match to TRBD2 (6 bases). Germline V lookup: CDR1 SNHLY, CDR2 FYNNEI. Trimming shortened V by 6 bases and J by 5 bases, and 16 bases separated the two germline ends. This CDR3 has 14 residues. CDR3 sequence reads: CASSRHGGEETQYF. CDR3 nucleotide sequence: TGTGCCAGCAGCCGACATGGAGGGGAGGAGACCCAGTACTTC.

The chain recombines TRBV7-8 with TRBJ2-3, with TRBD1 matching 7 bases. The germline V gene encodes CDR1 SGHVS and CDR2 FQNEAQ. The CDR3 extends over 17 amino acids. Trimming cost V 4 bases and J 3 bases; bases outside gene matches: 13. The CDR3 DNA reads TGTGCCAGCAGCTCGCTATTGGGCAGGGGGAAGACAGATACGCAGTATTTT. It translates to CASSSLLGRGKTDTQYF.

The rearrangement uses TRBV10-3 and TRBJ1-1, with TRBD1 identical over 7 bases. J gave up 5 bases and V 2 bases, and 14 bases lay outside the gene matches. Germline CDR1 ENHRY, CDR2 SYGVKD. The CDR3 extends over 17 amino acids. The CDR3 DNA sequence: TGTGCCATCAGTGAGACAACAGGGGTGGGAGCGAGGACTGAAGCTTTCTTT. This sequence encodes CAISETTGVGARTEAFF.

CDR3 DNA: TGTGCCAGCAGTGCACGGACAGGGGGCAATCAGCCCCAGCATTTT. Protein product: CASSARTGGNQPQHF. The genes are TRBV2 and TRBJ1-5, with 9 bases lining up with TRBD1. The CDR3 is made up of 15 amino acids. The ends lost 4 bases at V and 2 bases at J; junction bases unmatched: 3. Germline loops: CDR1 SNHLY, CDR2 FYNNEI.

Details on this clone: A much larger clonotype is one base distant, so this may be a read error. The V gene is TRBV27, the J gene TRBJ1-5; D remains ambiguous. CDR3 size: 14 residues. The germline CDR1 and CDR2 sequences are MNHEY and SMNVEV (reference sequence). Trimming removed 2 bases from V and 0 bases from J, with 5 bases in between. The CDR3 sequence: CASSLQYSNQPQHF. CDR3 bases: TGTGCCAGCAGTTTACAGTATAGCAATCAGCCCCAGCATTTT.

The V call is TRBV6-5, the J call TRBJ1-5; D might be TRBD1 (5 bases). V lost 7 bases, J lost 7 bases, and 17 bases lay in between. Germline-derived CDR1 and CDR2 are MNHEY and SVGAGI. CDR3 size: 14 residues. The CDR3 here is CASTMVGGRQPQHF. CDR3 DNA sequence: TGTGCCAGCACCATGGTCGGGGGTAGGCAGCCCCAGCATTTT.

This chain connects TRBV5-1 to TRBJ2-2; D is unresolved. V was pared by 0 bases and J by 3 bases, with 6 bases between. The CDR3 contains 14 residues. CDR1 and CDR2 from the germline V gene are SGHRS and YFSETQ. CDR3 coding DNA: TGCGCCAGCAGCTTGGCGCAGTACACCGGGGAGCTGTTTTTT. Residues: CASSLAQYTGELFF.

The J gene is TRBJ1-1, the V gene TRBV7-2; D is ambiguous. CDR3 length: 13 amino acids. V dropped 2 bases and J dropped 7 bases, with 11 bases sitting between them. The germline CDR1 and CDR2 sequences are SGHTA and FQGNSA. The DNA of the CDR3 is TGTGCCAGCAGCTTAAGGTTCGGGGATGAAGCTTTCTTT. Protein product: CASSLRFGDEAFF.

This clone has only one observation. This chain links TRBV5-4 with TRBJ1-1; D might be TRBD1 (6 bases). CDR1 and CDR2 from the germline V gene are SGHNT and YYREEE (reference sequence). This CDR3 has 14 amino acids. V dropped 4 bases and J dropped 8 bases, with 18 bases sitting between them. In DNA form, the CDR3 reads TGTGCCAGCAGCCCGTTCTCGGCGGGGGCCGAAGCTTTCTTT. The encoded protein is CASSPFSAGAEAFF.

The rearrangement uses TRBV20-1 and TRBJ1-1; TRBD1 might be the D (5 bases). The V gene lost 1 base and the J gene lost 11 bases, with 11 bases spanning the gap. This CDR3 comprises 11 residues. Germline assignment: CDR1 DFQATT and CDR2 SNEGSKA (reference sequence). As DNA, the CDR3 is TGCAGTGCTAGAGTTCTGGAGGGGGCTTTCTTT. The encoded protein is CSARVLEGAFF.

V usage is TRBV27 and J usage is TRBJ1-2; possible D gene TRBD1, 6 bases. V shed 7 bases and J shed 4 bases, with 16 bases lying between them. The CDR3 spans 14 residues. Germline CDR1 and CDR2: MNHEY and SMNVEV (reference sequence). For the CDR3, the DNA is TGTGCCAGCAAGCAACAGGGCGGGGGCTATGGCTACACCTTC. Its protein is CASKQQGGGYGYTF.

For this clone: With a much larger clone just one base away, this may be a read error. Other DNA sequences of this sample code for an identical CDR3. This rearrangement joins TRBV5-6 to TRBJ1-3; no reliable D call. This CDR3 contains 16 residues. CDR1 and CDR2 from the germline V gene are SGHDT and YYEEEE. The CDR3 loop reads CASSFRSLSSGNTIYF. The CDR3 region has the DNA TGTGCCAGCAGCTTCAGGTCCTTAAGCTCTGGGAACACCATATATTTT. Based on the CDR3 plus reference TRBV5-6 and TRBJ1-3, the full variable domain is DAGVTQSPTHLIKTRGQQVTLRCSPKSGHDTVSWYQQALGQGPQFIFQYYEEEERQRGNFPDRFSGHQFPNYSSELNVNALLLGDSALYLCASSFRSLSSGNTIYFGEGSWLTVV.

The CDR3 is CASSPGGNQPQHF. CDR3 DNA: TGTGCCAGCAGCCCCGGGGGCAATCAGCCCCAGCATTTT. The chain joins TRBV5-6 to TRBJ1-5; the D is unclear. V gave up 4 bases and J gave up 2 bases, with 7 bases separating them. The CDR3 contains 13 residues. Per the germline V gene, CDR1 is SGHDT and CDR2 is YYEEEE. Drawing the rest from reference TRBV5-6 and TRBJ1-5, the complete variable domain is DAGVTQSPTHLIKTRGQQVTLRCSPKSGHDTVSWYQQALGQGPQFIFQYYEEEERQRGNFPDRFSGHQFPNYSSELNVNALLLGDSALYLCASSPGGNQPQHFGDGTRLSIL.

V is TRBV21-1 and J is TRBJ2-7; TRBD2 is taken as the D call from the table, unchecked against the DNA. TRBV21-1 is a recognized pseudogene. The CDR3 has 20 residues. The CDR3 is CASSSLAGGSQGLLSYEQYF. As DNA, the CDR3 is TGTGCCAGCAGCTCCCTAGCGGGAGGCTCTCAGGGGCTCCTCTCCTACGAGCAGTACTTC.

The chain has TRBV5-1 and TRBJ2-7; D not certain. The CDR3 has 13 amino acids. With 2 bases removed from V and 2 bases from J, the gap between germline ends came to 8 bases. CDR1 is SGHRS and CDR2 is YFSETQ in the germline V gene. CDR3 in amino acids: CASSFLQAYEQYF. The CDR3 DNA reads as TGCGCCAGCAGCTTCCTCCAGGCCTACGAGCAGTACTTC.

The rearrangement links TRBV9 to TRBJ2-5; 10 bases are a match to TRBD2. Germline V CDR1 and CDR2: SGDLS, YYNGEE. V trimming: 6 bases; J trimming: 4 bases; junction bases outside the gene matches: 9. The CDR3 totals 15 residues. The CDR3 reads CASTQGTSARETQYF. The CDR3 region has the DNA TGTGCCAGCACCCAAGGGACTAGCGCCCGAGAGACCCAGTACTTC.

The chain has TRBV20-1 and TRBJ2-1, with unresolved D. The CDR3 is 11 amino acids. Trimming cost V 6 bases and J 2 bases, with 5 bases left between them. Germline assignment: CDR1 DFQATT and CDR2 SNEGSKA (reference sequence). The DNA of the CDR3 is TGCAGTGCAGACACCTACAATGAGCAGTTCTTC. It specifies CSADTYNEQFF.

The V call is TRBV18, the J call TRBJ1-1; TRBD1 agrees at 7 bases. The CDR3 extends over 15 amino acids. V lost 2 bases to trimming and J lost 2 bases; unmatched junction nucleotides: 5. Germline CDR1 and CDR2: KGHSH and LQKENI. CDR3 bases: TGTGCCAGCTCACCAATAGGGACAGCAAACACTGAAGCTTTCTTT. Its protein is CASSPIGTANTEAFF.

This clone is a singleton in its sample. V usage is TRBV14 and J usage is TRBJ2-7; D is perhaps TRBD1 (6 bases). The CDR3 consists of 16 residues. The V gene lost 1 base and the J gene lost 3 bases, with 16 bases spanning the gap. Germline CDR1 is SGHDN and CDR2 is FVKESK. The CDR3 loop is CASSQATGRLDYEQYF. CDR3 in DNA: TGTGCCAGCAGCCAAGCGACAGGAAGGCTGGACTACGAGCAGTACTTC. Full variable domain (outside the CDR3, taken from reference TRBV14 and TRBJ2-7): EAGVTQFPSHSVIEKGQTVTLRCDPISGHDNLYWYRRVMGKEIKFLLHFVKESKQDESGMPNNRFLAERTGGTYSTLKVQPAELEDSGVYFCASSQATGRLDYEQYFGPGTRLTVT.

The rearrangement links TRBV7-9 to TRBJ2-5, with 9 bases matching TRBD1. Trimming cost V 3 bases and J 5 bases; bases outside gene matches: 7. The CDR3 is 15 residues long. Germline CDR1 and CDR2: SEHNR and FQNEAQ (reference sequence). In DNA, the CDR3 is TGTGCCAGCAGCTTCACACAGGGGGCAGGGGAGACCCAGTACTTC. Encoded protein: CASSFTQGAGETQYF.

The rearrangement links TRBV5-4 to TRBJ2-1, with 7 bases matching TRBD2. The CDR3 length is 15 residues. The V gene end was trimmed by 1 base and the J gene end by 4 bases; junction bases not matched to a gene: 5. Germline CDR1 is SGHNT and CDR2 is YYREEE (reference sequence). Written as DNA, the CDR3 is TGTGCCAGCAGCTTGAGGCGGGGGAATTACAATGAGCAGTTCTTC. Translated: CASSLRRGNYNEQFF.

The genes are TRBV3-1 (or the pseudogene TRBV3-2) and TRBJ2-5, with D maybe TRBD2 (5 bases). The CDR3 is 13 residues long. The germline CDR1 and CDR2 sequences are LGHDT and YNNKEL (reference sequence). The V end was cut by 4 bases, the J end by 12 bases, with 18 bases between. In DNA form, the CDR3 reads TGTGCCAGCAGCCTCGAGGGTCCAGCTACCAAGTACTTC. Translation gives CASSLEGPATKYF.

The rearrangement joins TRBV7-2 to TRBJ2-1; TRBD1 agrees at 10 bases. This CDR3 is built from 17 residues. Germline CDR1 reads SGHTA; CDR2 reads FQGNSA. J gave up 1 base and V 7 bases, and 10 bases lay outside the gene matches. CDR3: CASTQRWDRGSYNEQFF. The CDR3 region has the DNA TGTGCCAGCACCCAAAGATGGGACAGGGGTTCCTACAATGAGCAGTTCTTC.

CDR3 coding DNA: TGCGCCAGCAGCTTGGCCGGCGGAGGTCGTGAAAAACTGTTTTTT. This gives the protein CASSLAGGGREKLFF. The chain recombines TRBV5-1 with TRBJ1-4; no clear D. Per the germline V gene, CDR1 is SGHRS and CDR2 is YFSETQ. V was clipped by 0 bases and J by 7 bases, with 13 bases between them. The CDR3 consists of 15 residues.